A single TCR beta chain is shown here with its context. The target antigen is unknown. These data are taken from a study of vaccination effects on CD4 cells after COVID-19. Viral peptide pool expansion of antigen-specific CD4+ T cells preceded sequencing in the ViraFEST assay. Isolation of CD4+ T cells took place after approximately 10 days of culture. Vaccine administered to participants consisted of two doses of either BNT162b2 or mRNA-1273. After two million PBMC were placed in each well, they were cultured with about 10 IU/ml IL-2 and 10 ug/ml peptides. The CDR3 has 16 amino acids. Trimming at V came to 0 bases and at J to 6 bases, leaving 3 bases not matched to a gene. CDR1 MNHNS and CDR2 SASEGT come from the germline V gene. Sequencing was performed with immunoSEQ multiplex PCR; in TCRdb, only in-frame clones are kept and a portion is missing. Of 9,500 to 15,000 clones in the sample, more than 70% were seen once.

This TCR came from a human donor who received a COVID-19 vaccine. This chain joins TRBV6-1 and TRBJ2-2, with TRBD1 identical over 11 bases. The sample was CD4+ T cells from PBMCs cultured with SARS-CoV-2 spike peptides, taken after COVID-19 vaccination. CDR3 protein: CASSEARGQGAGELFF. CDR3 nucleotide sequence: TGTGCCAGCAGTGAAGCGAGGGGACAGGGGGCCGGGGAGCTGTTTTTT.